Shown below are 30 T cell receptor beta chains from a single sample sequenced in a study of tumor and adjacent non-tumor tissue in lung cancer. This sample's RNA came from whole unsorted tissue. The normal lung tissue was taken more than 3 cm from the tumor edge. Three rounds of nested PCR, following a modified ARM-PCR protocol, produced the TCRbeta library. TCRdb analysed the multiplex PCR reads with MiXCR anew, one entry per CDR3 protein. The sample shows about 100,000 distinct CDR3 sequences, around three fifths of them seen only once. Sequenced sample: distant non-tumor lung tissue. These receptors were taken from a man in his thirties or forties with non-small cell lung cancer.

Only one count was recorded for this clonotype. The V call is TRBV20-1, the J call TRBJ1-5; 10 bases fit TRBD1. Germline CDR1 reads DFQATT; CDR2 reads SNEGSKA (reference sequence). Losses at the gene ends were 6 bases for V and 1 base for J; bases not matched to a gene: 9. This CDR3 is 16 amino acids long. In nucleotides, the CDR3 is TGCAGTGCGCGTCGGACAGGGGGTGGGAGCAATCAGCCCCAGCATTTT. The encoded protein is CSARRTGGGSNQPQHF.

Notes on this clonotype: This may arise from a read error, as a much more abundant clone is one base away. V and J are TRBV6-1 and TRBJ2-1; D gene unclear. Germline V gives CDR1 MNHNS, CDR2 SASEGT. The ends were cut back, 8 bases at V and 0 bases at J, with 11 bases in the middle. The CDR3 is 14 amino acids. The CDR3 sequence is CASVQCPSYNEQFF. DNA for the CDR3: TGTGCCAGCGTCCAATGCCCCTCCTACAATGAGCAGTTCTTC.

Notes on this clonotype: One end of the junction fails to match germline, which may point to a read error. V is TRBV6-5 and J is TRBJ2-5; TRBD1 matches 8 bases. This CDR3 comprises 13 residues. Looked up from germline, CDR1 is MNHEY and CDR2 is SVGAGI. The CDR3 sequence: CASSWDRKGTRYF. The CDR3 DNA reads TGTGCCAGCAGTTGGGACAGGAAGGGGACCCGGTACTTC.

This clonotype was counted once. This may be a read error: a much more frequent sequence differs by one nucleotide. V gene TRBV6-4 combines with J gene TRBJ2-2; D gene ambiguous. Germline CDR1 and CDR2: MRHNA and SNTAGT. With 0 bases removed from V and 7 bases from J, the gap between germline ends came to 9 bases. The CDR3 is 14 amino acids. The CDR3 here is CASSDSTDIGELFF. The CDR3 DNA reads TGTGCCAGCAGTGACTCGACTGACATCGGGGAGCTGTTTTTT.

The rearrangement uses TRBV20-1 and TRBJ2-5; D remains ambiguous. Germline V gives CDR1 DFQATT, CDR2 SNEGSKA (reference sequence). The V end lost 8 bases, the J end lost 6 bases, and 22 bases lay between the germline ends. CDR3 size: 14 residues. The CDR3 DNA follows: TGCAGTACTCCAATCAGTCATCTCCTAAAGACCCAGTACTTC. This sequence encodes CSTPISHLLKTQYF.

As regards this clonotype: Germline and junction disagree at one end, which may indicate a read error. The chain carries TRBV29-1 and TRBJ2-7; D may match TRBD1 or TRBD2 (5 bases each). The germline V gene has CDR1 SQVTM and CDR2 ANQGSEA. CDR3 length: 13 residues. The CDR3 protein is CSIRGPLTYGQYF. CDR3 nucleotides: TGCAGCATACGGGGCCCCCTTACCTACGGGCAGTACTTC.

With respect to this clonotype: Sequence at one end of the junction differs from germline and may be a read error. CDR3 sequence: CSVENRGRKIGELSF. The CDR3 region has the DNA TGCAGCGTTGAAAATAGGGGGAGAAAAATCGGGGAGCTGTCTTTT. This chain connects TRBV29-1 to TRBJ2-2; tentatively, D is TRBD1 (6 bases). Looked up from germline, CDR1 is SQVTM and CDR2 is ANQGSEA. The CDR3 is 15 residues long.

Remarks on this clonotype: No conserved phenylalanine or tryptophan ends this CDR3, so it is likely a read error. The CDR3 spells CSAIDKRGWNSPLHI. The CDR3 nucleotides read TGCAGTGCTATAGATAAGAGGGGGTGGAATTCACCCCTCCACATT. The rearrangement joins TRBV20-1 to TRBJ1-6, with D possibly TRBD1 on 6 matching bases. Germline values: CDR1 DFQATT, CDR2 SNEGSKA (reference sequence). V dropped 4 bases and J dropped 7 bases, with 17 bases sitting between them. This CDR3 comprises 15 residues.

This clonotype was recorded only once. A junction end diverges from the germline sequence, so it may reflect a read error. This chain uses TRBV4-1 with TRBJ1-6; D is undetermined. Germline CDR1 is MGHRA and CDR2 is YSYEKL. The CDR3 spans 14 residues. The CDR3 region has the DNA TGCGACAGCAGCCAAGTTCCATGGACTTCAACCCTCCACTTT. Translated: CDSSQVPWTSTLHF.

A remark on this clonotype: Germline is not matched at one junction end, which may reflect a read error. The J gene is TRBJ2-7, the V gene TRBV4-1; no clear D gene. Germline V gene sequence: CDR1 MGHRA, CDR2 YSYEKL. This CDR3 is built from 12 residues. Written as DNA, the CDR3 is TGTGCCACCAGCCAAGATTTTGCCAAGCTGTACTTC. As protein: CATSQDFAKLYF.

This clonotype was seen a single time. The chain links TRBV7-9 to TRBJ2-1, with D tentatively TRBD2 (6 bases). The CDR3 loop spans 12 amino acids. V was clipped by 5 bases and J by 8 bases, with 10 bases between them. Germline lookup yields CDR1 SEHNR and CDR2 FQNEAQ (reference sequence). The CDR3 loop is CASSDASDEQFF. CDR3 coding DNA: TGTGCCAGCAGCGATGCTAGCGATGAGCAGTTCTTC. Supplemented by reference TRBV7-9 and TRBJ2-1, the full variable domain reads DTGVSQNPRHKITKRGQNVTFRCDPISEHNRLYWYRQTLGQGPEFLTYFQNEAQLEKSRLLSDRFSAERPKGSFSTLEIQRTEQGDSAMYLCASSDASDEQFFGPGTRLTVL.

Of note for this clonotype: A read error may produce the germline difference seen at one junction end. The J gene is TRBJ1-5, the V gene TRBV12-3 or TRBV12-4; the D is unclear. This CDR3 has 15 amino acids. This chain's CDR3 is CASSEYGSGNQPQHF. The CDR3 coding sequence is TGTGCAAGCAGTGAGTACGGATCCGGCAATCAGCCCCAGCATTTT.

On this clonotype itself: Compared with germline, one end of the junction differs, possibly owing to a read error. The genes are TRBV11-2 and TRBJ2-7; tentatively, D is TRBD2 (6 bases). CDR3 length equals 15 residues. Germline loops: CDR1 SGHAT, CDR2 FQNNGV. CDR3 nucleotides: TGTACCAGCAGCATGGGAGGCGCCGGGTTCTACGAGCAGTACTTC. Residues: CTSSMGGAGFYEQYF. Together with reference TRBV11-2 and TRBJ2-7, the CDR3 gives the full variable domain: EAGVAQSPRYKIIEKRQSVAFWCNPISGHATLYWYQQILGQGPKLLIQFQNNGVVDDSQLPKDRFSAERLKGVDSTLKIQPAKLEDSAVYLCTSSMGGAGFYEQYFGPGTRLTVT.

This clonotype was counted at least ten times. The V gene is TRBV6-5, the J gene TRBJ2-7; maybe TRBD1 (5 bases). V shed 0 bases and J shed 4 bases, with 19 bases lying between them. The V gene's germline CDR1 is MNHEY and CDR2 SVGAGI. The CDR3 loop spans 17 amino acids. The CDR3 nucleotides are TGTGCCAGCAGTTACTCGTTTCAGGGCCCGAAATTTTACGAGCAGTACTTC. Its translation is CASSYSFQGPKFYEQYF.

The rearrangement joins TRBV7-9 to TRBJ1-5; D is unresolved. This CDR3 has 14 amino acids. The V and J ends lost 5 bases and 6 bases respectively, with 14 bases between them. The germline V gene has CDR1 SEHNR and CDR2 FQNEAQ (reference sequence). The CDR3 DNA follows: TGTGCCAGCAGCCATCCCGAGCGGCTTCAGCCCCAGCATTTT. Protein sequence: CASSHPERLQPQHF.

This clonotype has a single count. DNA of the CDR3: TGTGCCGGCATAATCCGCGTACCCCCTTCACCCCTCCACTTT. This encodes CAGIIRVPPSPLHF. The V and J genes are TRBV11-3 and TRBJ1-6, with D uncertain. V was shortened by 11 bases and J by 9 bases, with 20 bases between the two germline ends. Germline CDR1 and CDR2: SGHNT and YENEEA. The CDR3 is made up of 14 amino acids.

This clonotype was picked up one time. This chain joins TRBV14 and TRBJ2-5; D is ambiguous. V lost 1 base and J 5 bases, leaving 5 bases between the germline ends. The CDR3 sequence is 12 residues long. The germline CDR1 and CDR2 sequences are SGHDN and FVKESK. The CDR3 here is CASSQADETQYF. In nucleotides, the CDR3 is TGTGCCAGCAGCCAAGCGGACGAGACCCAGTACTTC.

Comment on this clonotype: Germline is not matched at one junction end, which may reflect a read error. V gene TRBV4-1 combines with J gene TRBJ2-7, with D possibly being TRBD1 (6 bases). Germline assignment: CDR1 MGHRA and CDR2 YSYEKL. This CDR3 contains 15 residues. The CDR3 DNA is TGCGCCAGCAGCCAAGACCCAGGGGTATCCTACGATCAGTGCTTC. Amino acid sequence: CASSQDPGVSYDQCF.

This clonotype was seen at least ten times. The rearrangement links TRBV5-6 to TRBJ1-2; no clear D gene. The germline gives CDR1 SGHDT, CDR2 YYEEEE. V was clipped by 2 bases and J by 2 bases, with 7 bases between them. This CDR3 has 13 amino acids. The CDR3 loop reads CASSFGGNYGYTF. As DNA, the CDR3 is TGTGCCAGCAGCTTTGGCGGGAACTATGGCTACACCTTC.

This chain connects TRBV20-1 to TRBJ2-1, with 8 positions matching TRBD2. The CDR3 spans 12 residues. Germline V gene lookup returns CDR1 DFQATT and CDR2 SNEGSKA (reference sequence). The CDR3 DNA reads TGCATTGCCGGAGAGCGGGAGAATGAGCAGTTCTTC. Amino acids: CIAGERENEQFF.

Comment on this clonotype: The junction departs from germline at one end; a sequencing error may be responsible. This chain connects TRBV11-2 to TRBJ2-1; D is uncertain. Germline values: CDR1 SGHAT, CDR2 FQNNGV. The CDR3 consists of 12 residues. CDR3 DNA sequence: TGTGCCAGCAGCTTAGTAGCCGATGACCAGTTCTTC. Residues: CASSLVADDQFF. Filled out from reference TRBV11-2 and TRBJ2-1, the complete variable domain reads EAGVAQSPRYKIIEKRQSVAFWCNPISGHATLYWYQQILGQGPKLLIQFQNNGVVDDSQLPKDRFSAERLKGVDSTLKIQPAKLEDSAVYLCASSLVADDQFFGPGTRLTVL.

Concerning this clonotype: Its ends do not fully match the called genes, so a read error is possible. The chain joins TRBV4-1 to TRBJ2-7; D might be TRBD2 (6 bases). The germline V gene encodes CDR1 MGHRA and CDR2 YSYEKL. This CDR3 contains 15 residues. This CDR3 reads CASGQDPGLRYGQYF. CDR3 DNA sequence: TGCGCCAGCGGCCAAGATCCGGGACTGCGCTACGGGCAGTACTTC.

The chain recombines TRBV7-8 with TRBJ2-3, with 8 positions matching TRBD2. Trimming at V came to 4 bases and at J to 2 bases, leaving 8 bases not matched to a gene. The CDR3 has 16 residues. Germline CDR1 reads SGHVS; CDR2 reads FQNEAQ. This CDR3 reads CASSSGLEGNTDTQYF. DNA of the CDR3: TGTGCCAGCAGCTCGGGACTAGAGGGGAACACAGATACGCAGTATTTT.

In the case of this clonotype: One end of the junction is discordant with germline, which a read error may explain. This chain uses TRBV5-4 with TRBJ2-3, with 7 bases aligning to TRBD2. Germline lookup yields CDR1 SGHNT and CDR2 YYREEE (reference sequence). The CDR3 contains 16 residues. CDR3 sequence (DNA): TGTGGCAGCAGCTCGTCCCAGTGGGGGGGTAGAGATACACAGTATTTT. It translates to CGSSSSQWGGRDTQYF.

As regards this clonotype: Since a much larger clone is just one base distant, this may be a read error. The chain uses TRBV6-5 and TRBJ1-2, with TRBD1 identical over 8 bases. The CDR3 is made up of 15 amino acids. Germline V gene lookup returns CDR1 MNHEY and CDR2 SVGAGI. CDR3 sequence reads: CASSYSGTGSYGYAF. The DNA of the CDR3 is TGTGCCAGCAGTTACTCGGGGACAGGCTCATATGGCTACGCCTTC.

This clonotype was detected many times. The CDR3: CASGLPTRDTQYF. The CDR3 DNA reads TGTGCTAGTGGTTTGCCGACCCGCGATACGCAGTATTTT. The V and J genes are TRBV12-5 and TRBJ2-3; D remains unclear. CDR1 LGHNT and CDR2 FRNRAP come from the germline V gene. The germline V and J ends were trimmed by 2 bases and 6 bases, with 9 bases remaining between them. The CDR3 sequence is 13 residues long.

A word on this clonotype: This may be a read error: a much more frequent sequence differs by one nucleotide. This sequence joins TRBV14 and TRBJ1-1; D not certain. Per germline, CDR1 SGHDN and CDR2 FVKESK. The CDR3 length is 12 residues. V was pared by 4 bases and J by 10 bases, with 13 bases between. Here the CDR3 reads CASSRDRRTAFF. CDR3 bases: TGTGCCAGCAGCCGAGATCGCCGGACAGCTTTCTTT.

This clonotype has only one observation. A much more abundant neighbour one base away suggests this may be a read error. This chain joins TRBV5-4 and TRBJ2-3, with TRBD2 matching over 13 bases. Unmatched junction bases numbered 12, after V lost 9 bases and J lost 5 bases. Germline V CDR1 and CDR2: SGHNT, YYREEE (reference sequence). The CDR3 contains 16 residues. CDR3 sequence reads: CATKCGLAGAIDTQYF. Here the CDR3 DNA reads TGTGCCACCAAATGTGGACTAGCGGGAGCAATAGATACGCAGTATTTT.

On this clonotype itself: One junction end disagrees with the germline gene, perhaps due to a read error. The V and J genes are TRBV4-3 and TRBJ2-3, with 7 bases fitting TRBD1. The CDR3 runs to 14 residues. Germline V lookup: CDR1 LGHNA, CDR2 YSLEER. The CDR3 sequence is CTSSQGGYTDVQYF. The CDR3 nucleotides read TGCACCAGCAGCCAAGGGGGCTACACAGATGTGCAGTATTTT.

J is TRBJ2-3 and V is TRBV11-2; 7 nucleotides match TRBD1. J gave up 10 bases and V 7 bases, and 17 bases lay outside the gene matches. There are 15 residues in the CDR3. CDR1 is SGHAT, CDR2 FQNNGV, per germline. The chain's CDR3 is CASIEGGPSFRAQYF. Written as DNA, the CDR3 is TGTGCCAGCATCGAAGGGGGCCCTAGCTTCAGGGCGCAGTATTTT.